This T cell receptor beta chain derives from a study of blood T cell repertoires in COVID-19 (dated by TCRdb to 2018 to 2020). For context, the study as a whole: Collaborator samples came from the United States, Italy and Spain and covered acute and convalescent phases of COVID-19. The dataset comprised deeply sampled blood TCRbeta repertoires from subjects exposed to, actively infected with, or recovered from COVID-19. A de-identified subject ID, COVID-19 status, age in years and sex were almost always included in the sample metadata. Samples came from the ongoing ImmuneRACE study (first 160 participants) plus 1,254 subjects from 6 global collaborators. The material from the prospective study consisted of cDNA or gDNA derived from T cells, B-cell-depleted T cells, or PBMCs. The repertoires were made available in a free public database intended to serve as a resource for research on the immune response to SARS-CoV-2. Where available, HLA class I and class II types were taken from metadata supplied by the sample provider and were not determined by assay-based typing.

Of note for this clone: Its specific antigen is unknown. Base quality data are lacking; no much larger clone is found one base away.

Summary of the overall study and its limitations: How much clinical and demographic metadata was included differed by source and by participant, and the metadata was provided uncurated.

TCRbeta CDR3 regions were amplified from genomic DNA by means of the immunoSEQ Assay, a bias-controlled multiplex PCR. From the authors' description of their analysis: Nucleated cell counts per sample were estimated from amplification of reference gene primers within the assay. To quantify the absolute abundance of each unique TCRbeta CDR3 rearrangement, sequence reads were collapsed and filtered. For each sample, productive Simpson clonality was calculated as the square root of Simpson's diversity index over productive rearrangements. Sourced from immuneACCESS, this table was stored by TCRdb with only in-frame sequences that have V and J called. A share of the clones is absent; for the studies checked, an unresolved V gene accounts for under half, and the remainder has no known explanation. V, J and clone size are those of that table, while D and trimming were read from the DNA. This sample has approximately 270,000 clones in its table, and just under 90% of those were observed once. Of the sample, roughly 3.9% is held by the ten largest clones.

CDR3 length: 15 amino acids, cysteine to phenylalanine. The entry retains the CDR3 DNA only, 45 bases that are in frame from base 1. The germline V gene (reference sequence) gives CDR1 as LNHDA and CDR2 as SQIVND. V loses 1 base at its end and J loses 3 bases; junction bases beyond the gene matches: 3. Participants in the prospective study were aged about 18 to 95 years, lived in under 30 United States geographic areas, and enrolled through a virtual design. In the prospective study, participants were assigned to cohorts based on the clinical history participants reported in a screening survey and a study questionnaire. In the prospective study, whole blood, serum and a nasopharyngeal or oropharyngeal swab were collected from each participant by mobile phlebotomists. Over a 2-month period, participants in the prospective study had the option of providing additional blood draws and questionnaires. Before DNA extraction, prospective study blood samples were shipped either frozen or at room temperature.

Sequenced material: PBMCs or T cells enriched from blood (not recorded which). This TCR was recovered from a woman aged 30 to 39 with acute COVID-19. Recombination joined TRBV19 with TRBJ2-7, and TRBD2 aligns with 10 junction nucleotides. The encoded CDR3 is CASSIGTSGYYEQYF. The bases are TGTGCCAGTAGTATAGGGACTAGCGGCTACTACGAGCAGTACTTC. Extended through the reference TRBV19 and TRBJ2-7 proteins, this CDR3 yields the full variable domain: DGGITQSPKYLFRKEGQNVTLSCEQNLNHDAMYWYRQDPGQGLRLIYYSQIVNDFQKGDIAEGYSVSREKKESFPLTVTSAQKNPTAFYLCASSIGTSGYYEQYFGPGTRLTVT.